The rows below give T cell receptor beta chains drawn from one sample of a study of metastatic and nonmetastatic thyroid tumors. TCRdb re-clonotyped the PCR reads through MiXCR. In the table there are 6,000 to 8,500 clones, over 2.5% of which are singletons. Sequencing input: tumor tissue. The receptors shown here come from a female donor with papillary thyroid cancer or a benign thyroid nodule (not recorded which). Some clones in this sample may be carry-over from other donors' samples. Both conserved end residues are part of each CDR3. A D gene is named only where the DNA matches it firmly. Some rows mark clone size as missing; the rest say once, few, many or name a class of expanded clone.

many,.,TRBV18,TRBJ1-4,CASSSDTNEKLFF,TGTGCCAGCTCATCGGATACTAATGAAAAACTGTTTTTT
many,TRBD2,TRBV30,TRBJ2-1,CAWKKLAGGFYSQFF,TGTGCCTGGAAAAAACTAGCGGGAGGTTTTTATAGCCAGTTCTTC
many,.,TRBV20-1,TRBJ1-5,CSASPSGGWDNQPQHF,TGCAGTGCTAGCCCCTCCGGGGGGTGGGACAATCAGCCCCAGCATTTT
few,.,TRBV7-3,TRBJ2-6,CASSFFSQHLGGLSGANVLTF,TGTGCCAGCAGCTTTTTCTCACAGCACTTAGGGGGGCTCTCTGGGGCCAACGTCCTGACTTTC
many,TRBD1,TRBV5-4,TRBJ2-6,CASSQTGGAGANVLTF,TGTGCCAGCAGCCAGACAGGGGGGGCTGGGGCCAACGTCCTGACTTTC
.,.,TRBV7-2,TRBJ1-6,CASSLTGESPLHF,TGTGCCAGCAGCTTGACAGGAGAATCACCCCTCCACTTT
medium-sized,TRBD2,TRBV6-6,TRBJ2-7,CASSYYTSGSWNEQYF,TGTGCCAGCAGTTACTACACTAGCGGGAGTTGGAACGAGCAGTACTTC
few,.,TRBV6-1,TRBJ2-7,CAGRDEGEQYF,TGTGCCGGTAGGGACGAGGGGGAGCAGTACTTC
.,TRBD2,TRBV3-1,TRBJ2-7,CASNQEGGLAVYEQYF,TGTGCCAGCAACCAAGAAGGCGGGCTAGCGGTTTACGAGCAGTACTTC
many,TRBD1,TRBV5-1,TRBJ2-1,CASSLAGGPRGYNEQFF,TGCGCCAGCAGCTTGGCAGGGGGCCCGCGGGGCTACAATGAGCAGTTCTTC
medium-sized,.,TRBV2,TRBJ1-2,CASSPSQGYGYTF,TGTGCCAGCAGCCCCTCCCAGGGGTATGGCTACACCTTC
many,.,TRBV30,TRBJ1-2,CAWRGQSNYGYTF,TGTGCCTGGAGAGGACAGTCTAACTATGGCTACACCTTC
few,.,TRBV6-5,TRBJ2-1,CVSRYDGGANEQFF,TGTGTCAGCAGATACGACGGTGGGGCCAATGAGCAGTTCTTC
medium-sized,.,TRBV6-1,TRBJ2-2,CASSVSQVNTGELFF,TGTGCCAGCAGTGTTAGTCAGGTCAACACCGGGGAGCTGTTTTTT
many,TRBD1,TRBV5-1,TRBJ2-5,CASSSGQQETQYF,TGCGCCAGCAGCTCGGGACAGCAAGAGACCCAGTACTTC
medium-sized,.,TRBV12-3/TRBV12-4,TRBJ2-5,CASGTQETQYF,TGTGCCAGCGGGACACAAGAGACCCAGTACTTC
many,TRBD1,TRBV2,TRBJ2-1,CASSDRDSNEQFF,TGTGCCAGCAGTGATAGGGACAGCAATGAGCAGTTCTTC
many,TRBD1,TRBV30,TRBJ2-1,CAWSALTGVNEQFF,TGTGCCTGGAGTGCCTTAACAGGGGTCAATGAGCAGTTCTTC
many,.,TRBV14,TRBJ2-5,CASSHQTGEGEETQYF,TGTGCCAGCAGCCACCAGACAGGGGAGGGGGAAGAGACCCAGTACTTC
many,.,TRBV10-3,TRBJ2-2,CAISVPGGTGELFF,TGTGCCATCAGTGTCCCCGGGGGTACCGGGGAGCTGTTTTTT
many,TRBD2,TRBV6-1,TRBJ2-1,CASSEPPGSGNGLGFF,TGTGCCAGCAGTGAACCCCCTGGTAGCGGGAACGGGTTGGGGTTCTTC
medium-sized,.,TRBV7-9,TRBJ2-6,CASSLEWTNSGANVLTF,TGTGCCAGCAGCTTAGAGTGGACAAACTCTGGGGCCAACGTCCTGACTTTC
many,.,TRBV9,TRBJ2-7,CASSVGGTASYEQYF,TGTGCCAGCAGCGTAGGTGGCACAGCCTCCTACGAGCAGTACTTC
many,TRBD1,TRBV30,TRBJ1-5,CAWGGQGAGNQPQHF,TGTGCCTGGGGGGGACAGGGGGCAGGGAATCAGCCCCAGCATTTT
medium-sized,TRBD2,TRBV4-1,TRBJ2-1,CASGLAGRYNEQFF,TGCGCCAGCGGACTAGCGGGCCGATACAATGAGCAGTTCTTC
many,.,TRBV2,TRBJ2-1,CASSQSGLGNEQFF,TGTGCCAGCAGTCAATCGGGGCTGGGGAATGAGCAGTTCTTC
many,.,TRBV5-1,TRBJ2-3,CASTASTDTQYF,TGCGCCAGCACCGCAAGCACAGATACGCAGTATTTT
.,.,TRBV19,TRBJ1-1,CASSNRQGVNTKAFF,TGTGCCAGTAGTAACCGCCAGGGAGTGAACACTAAAGCTTTCTTT
many,.,TRBV6-5,TRBJ1-5,CASSYSQVAQPQHF,TGTGCCAGCAGTTACTCGCAGGTGGCTCAGCCCCAGCATTTT
many,.,TRBV29-1,TRBJ1-1,CSALNFGWMAEAFF,TGCAGCGCTCTTAATTTTGGGTGGATGGCTGAAGCTTTCTTT
many,.,TRBV9,TRBJ1-1,CASSPGGTMNTEAFF,TGTGCCAGCAGCCCAGGAGGGACCATGAACACTGAAGCTTTCTTT
medium-sized,.,TRBV6-1,TRBJ2-2,CASQWSSNGELFF,TGTGCCAGCCAATGGAGTTCAAACGGGGAGCTGTTTTTT
.,.,TRBV20-1,TRBJ2-5,CGARDPWWRETQYF,TGCGGTGCTAGAGACCCATGGTGGAGAGAGACCCAGTACTTC
medium-sized,TRBD1,TRBV10-1,TRBJ1-6,CASSESGAGGSSPLHF,TGCGCCAGCAGTGAGTCTGGGGCAGGGGGAAGTTCACCCCTCCACTTT
medium-sized,.,TRBV5-1,TRBJ1-6,CASSLDSPDSPLHF,TGCGCCAGCAGCCTGGACAGTCCGGATTCACCCCTCCACTTT
medium-sized,.,TRBV19,TRBJ1-2,CASSAGEYRKNYGYTF,TGTGCCAGTAGTGCGGGAGAATACAGGAAGAACTATGGCTACACCTTC
many,.,TRBV29-1,TRBJ1-5,CSVIQGGSNQPQHF,TGCAGCGTGATACAGGGTGGGAGCAATCAGCCCCAGCATTTT
.,.,TRBV6-1,TRBJ2-7,CVSSEGGSISGGPYEQYF,TGTGTCAGCAGTGAAGGCGGCTCAATTAGCGGAGGCCCCTACGAGCAGTACTTC
medium-sized,.,TRBV20-1,TRBJ1-2,CSARPGPLYGYTF,TGCAGTGCTCGCCCGGGACCGCTCTATGGCTACACCTTC
medium-sized,.,TRBV12-3/TRBV12-4,TRBJ2-7,CASSLEPRGDFSYEQYF,TGTGCCAGCAGTTTAGAACCCAGAGGAGACTTCTCCTACGAGCAGTACTTC
few,.,TRBV19,TRBJ2-5,CASSHWGYVKTQYF,TGTGCCAGCAGTCACTGGGGGTATGTAAAGACCCAGTACTTC
many,.,TRBV6-4,TRBJ2-1,CASKQWEGDNEQFF,TGTGCCAGCAAGCAGTGGGAGGGGGACAATGAGCAGTTCTTC
many,TRBD1,TRBV19,TRBJ2-1,CASRGGRYNEQFF,TGTGCCAGTAGAGGGGGCCGCTACAATGAGCAGTTCTTC
medium-sized,.,TRBV28,TRBJ2-3,CASSPAGRDTDTQYF,TGTGCCAGCAGTCCCGCGGGGCGCGACACAGATACGCAGTATTTT
many,TRBD1,TRBV5-4,TRBJ2-2,CASSPQGANTGELFF,TGTGCCAGCAGCCCACAGGGGGCGAACACCGGGGAGCTGTTTTTT
medium-sized,.,TRBV20-1,TRBJ2-1,CSARSLGRYNEQFF,TGCAGTGCTAGAAGTCTAGGACGGTACAATGAGCAGTTCTTC
many,.,TRBV7-6,TRBJ2-7,CASSPRGYGEQYF,TGTGCCAGCAGCCCCCGGGGGTACGGCGAGCAGTACTTC
many,TRBD1,TRBV7-6,TRBJ2-7,CASSFGGTGVYEQYF,TGTGCCAGCAGCTTCGGCGGGACAGGGGTCTACGAGCAGTACTTC
many,.,TRBV2,TRBJ2-7,CASIPGALSYEQYF,TGTGCCAGCATCCCGGGGGCCCTCTCCTACGAGCAGTACTTC